What follows is one T cell receptor (beta chain) and its context. Here immunoSEQ multiplex PCR was the method, and the copy in TCRdb shows in-frame clones only, minus some. The sample has around 620,000 clones, around 95% seen once. The sample originates from a study of shared clonotypes between healthy human individuals. Study-wide background: Each donor's CD4 naive and CD4 memory cells filled three plates apiece, CD8 naive two, and CD8 memory one.

Naive CD8 cells comprised CD45RO-negative, CCR7-positively selected cells, excluding terminally differentiated effector memory CD45RA+ cells. Looked up from germline, CDR1 is LNHNV and CDR2 is YYDKDF (reference sequence). Trimming removed 5 bases at V and 2 bases at J, with 9 bases between. This CDR3 is built from 13 residues. This chain connects TRBV15 to TRBJ2-5; a possible D gene is TRBD2 (6 bases). This TCR derives from a woman under 40 in good health. Material for sequencing was naive CD8+ T cells sorted from blood. The CDR3 spells CATSRSGQETQYF. CDR3 bases: TGTGCCACCAGCCGTAGCGGTCAAGAGACCCAGTACTTC.